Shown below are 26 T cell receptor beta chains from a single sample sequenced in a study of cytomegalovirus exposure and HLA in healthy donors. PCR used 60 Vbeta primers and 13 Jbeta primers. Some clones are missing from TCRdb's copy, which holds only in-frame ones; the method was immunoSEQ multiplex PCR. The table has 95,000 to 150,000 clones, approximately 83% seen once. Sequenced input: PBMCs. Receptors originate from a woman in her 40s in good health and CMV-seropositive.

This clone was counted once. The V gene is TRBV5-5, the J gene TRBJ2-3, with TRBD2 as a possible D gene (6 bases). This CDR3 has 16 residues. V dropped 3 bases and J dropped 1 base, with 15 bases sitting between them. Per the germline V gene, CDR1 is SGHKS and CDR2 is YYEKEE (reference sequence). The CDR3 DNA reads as TGTGCCAGCAGCTCCCCGGGAGCGTGGGGCACAGATACGCAGTATTTT. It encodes CASSSPGAWGTDTQYF.

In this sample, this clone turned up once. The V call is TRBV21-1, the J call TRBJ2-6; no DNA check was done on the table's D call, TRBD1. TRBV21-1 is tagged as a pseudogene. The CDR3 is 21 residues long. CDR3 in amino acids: CASSKALGHGQVYSGANVLTF. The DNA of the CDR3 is TGTGCCAGCAGCAAAGCCCTCGGTCACGGACAGGTATACTCTGGGGCCAACGTCCTGACTTTC.

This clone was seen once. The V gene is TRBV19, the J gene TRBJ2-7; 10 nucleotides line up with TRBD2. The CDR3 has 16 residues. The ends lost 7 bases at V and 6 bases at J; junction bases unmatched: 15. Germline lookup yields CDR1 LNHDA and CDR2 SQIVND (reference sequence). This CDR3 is CASTPRGASGSFEQYF. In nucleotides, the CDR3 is TGTGCCAGTACCCCCCGGGGGGCTAGCGGGAGTTTCGAGCAGTACTTC.

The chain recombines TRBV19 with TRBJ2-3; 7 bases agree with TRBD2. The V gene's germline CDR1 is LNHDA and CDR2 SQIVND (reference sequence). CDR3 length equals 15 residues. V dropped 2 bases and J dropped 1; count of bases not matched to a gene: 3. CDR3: CASSITSARTDTQYF. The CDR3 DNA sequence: TGTGCCAGTAGTATAACTAGCGCTCGCACAGATACGCAGTATTTT.

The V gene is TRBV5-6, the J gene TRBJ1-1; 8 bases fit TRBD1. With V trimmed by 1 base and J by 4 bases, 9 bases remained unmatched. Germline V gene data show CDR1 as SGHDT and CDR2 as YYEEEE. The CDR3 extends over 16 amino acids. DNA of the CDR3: TGTGCCAGCAGCTTGCTTAAAGACAGGGGAGGCACTGAAGCTTTCTTT. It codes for CASSLLKDRGGTEAFF.

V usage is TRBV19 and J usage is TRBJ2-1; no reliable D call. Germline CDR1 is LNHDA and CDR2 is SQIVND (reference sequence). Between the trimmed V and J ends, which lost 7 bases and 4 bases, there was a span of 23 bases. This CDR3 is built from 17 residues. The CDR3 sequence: CASKISYSSVYYNEQFF. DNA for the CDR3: TGTGCCAGTAAAATTAGTTATTCTTCGGTGTATTACAATGAGCAGTTCTTC.

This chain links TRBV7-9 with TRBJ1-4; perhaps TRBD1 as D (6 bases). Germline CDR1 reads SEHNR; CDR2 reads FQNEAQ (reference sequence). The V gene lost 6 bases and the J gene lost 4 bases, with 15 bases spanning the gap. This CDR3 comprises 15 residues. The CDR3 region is CASRIGTRINEKLFF. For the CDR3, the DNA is TGTGCCAGCAGGATAGGGACACGGATTAATGAAAAACTGTTTTTT.

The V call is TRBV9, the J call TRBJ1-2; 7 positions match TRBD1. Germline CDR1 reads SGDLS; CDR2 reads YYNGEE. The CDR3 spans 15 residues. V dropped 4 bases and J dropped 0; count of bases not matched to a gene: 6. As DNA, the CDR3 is TGTGCCAGCAGCACTGGGGGACAGACTAACTATGGCTACACCTTC. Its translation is CASSTGGQTNYGYTF.

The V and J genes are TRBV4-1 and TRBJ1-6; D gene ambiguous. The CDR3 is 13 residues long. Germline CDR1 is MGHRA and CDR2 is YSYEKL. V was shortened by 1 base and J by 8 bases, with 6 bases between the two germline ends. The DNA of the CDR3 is TGCGCCAGCAGCCAAGCGTCTGATTCACCCCTCCACTTT. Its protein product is CASSQASDSPLHF.

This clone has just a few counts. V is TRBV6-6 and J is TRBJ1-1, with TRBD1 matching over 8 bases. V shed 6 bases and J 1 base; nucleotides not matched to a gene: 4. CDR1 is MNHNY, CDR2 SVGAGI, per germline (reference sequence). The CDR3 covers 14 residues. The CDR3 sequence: CASRQQGGNTEAFF. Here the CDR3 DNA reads TGTGCCAGCAGACAACAGGGGGGGAACACTGAAGCTTTCTTT.

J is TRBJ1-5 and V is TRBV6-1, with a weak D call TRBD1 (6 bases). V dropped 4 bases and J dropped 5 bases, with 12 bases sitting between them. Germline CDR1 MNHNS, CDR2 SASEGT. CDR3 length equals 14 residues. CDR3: CASSGPGQHQPQHF. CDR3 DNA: TGTGCCAGCAGTGGCCCGGGACAACATCAGCCCCAGCATTTT.

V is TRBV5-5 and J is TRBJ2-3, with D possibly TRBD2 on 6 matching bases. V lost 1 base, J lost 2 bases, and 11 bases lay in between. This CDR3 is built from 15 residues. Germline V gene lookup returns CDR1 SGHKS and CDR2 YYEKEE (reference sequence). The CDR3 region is CASSLFAGTTDTQYF. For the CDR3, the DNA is TGTGCCAGCAGCTTGTTCGCGGGAACCACAGATACGCAGTATTTT. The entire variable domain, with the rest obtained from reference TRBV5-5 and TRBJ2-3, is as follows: DAGVTQSPTHLIKTRGQQVTLRCSPISGHKSVSWYQQVLGQGPQFIFQYYEKEERGRGNFPDRFSARQFPNYSSELNVNALLLGDSALYLCASSLFAGTTDTQYFGPGTRLTVL.

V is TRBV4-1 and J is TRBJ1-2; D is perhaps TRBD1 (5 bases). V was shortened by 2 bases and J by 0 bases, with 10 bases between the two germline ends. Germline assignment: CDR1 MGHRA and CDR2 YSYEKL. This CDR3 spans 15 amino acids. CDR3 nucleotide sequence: TGCGCCAGCAGCCAACCGGGGGTGACTAACTATGGCTACACCTTC. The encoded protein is CASSQPGVTNYGYTF.

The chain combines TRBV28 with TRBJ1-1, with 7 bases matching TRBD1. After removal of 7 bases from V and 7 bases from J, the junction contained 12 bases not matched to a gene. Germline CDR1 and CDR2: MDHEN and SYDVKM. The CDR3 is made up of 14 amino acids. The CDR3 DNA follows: TGTGCCAGCACCGCGGCAGGGGGTAATGGTGAAGCTTTCTTT. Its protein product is CASTAAGGNGEAFF.

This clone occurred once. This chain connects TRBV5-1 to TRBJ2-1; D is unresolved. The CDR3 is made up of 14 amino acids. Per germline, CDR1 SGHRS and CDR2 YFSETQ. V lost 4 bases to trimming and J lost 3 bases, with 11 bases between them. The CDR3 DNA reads TGCGCCAGCAGCCGCGAAGTTGGCTACAATGAGCAGTTCTTC. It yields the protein CASSREVGYNEQFF.

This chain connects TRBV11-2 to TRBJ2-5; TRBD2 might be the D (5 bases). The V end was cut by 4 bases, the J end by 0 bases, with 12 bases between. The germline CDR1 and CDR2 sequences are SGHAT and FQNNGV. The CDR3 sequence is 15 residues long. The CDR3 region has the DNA TGTGCCAGCAGCTGGGATCGGAGGAACCAAGAGACCCAGTACTTC. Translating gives CASSWDRRNQETQYF.

CDR3 nucleotides: TGCGCCAGCAGCCGAGTCGAGACAGGGATTAACACTGAAGCTTTCTTT. The encoded protein is CASSRVETGINTEAFF. The chain links TRBV4-1 to TRBJ1-1, with 7 bases matching TRBD1. The CDR3 loop spans 16 amino acids. Trimming took 4 bases from V and 2 from J; bases not matched to a gene: 10. Germline assignment: CDR1 MGHRA and CDR2 YSYEKL.

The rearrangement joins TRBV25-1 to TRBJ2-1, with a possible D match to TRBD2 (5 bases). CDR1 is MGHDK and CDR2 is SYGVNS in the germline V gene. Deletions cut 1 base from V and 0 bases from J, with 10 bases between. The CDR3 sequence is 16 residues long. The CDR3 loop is CASSESVAYSYNEQFF. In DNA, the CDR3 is TGTGCCAGCAGTGAATCTGTAGCGTACTCCTACAATGAGCAGTTCTTC.

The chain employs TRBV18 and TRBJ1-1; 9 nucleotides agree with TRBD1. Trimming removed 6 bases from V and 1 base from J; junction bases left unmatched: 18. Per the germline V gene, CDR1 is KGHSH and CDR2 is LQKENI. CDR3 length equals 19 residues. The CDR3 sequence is CASSPPGTGPFLGNTEAFF. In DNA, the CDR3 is TGTGCCAGCTCCCCCCCCGGGACAGGGCCTTTTCTTGGGAACACTGAAGCTTTCTTT.

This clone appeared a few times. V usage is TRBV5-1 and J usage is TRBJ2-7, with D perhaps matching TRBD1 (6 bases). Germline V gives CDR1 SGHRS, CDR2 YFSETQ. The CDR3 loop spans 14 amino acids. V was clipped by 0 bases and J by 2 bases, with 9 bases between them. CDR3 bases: TGCGCCAGCAGCTTGGTACAGGGAGCCTACGAGCAGTACTTC. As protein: CASSLVQGAYEQYF.

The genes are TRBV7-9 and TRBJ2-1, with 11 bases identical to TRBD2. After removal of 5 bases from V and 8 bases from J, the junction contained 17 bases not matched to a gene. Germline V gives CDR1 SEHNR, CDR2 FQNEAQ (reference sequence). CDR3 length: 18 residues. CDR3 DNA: TGTGCCAGCAGCCATCCGGGACTAGCGGCTGGTTTTGAGTATGAGCAGTTCTTC. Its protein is CASSHPGLAAGFEYEQFF.

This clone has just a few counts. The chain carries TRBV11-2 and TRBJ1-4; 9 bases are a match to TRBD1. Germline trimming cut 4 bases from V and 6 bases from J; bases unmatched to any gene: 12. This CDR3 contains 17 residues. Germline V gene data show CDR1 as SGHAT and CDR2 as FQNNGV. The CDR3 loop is CASSSLGQGRWDEKLFF. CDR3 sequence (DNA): TGTGCCAGCAGCTCCCTTGGACAGGGGAGGTGGGATGAAAAACTGTTTTTT.

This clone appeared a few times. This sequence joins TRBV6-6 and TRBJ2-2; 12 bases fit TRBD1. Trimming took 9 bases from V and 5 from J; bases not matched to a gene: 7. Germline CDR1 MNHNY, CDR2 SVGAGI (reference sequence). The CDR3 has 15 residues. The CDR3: CASSGTGGNTGELFF. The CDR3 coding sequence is TGTGCCAGTTCCGGGACAGGGGGCAATACCGGGGAGCTGTTTTTT.

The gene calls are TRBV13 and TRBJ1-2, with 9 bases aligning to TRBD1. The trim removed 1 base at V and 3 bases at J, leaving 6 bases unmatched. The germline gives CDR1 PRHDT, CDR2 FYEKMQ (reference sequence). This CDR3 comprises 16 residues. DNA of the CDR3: TGTGCCAGCAGCTTAGAGGCCACAGGGGGCTACTATGGCTACACCTTC. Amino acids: CASSLEATGGYYGYTF. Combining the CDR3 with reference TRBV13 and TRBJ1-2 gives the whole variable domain AAGVIQSPRHLIKEKRETATLKCYPIPRHDTVYWYQQGPGQDPQFLISFYEKMQSDKGSIPDRFSAQQFSDYHSELNMSSLELGDSALYFCASSLEATGGYYGYTFGSGTRLTVV.

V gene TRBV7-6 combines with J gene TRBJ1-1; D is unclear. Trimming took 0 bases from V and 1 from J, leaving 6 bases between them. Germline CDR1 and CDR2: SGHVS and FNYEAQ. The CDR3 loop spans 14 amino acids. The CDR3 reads CASSLAGANTEAFF. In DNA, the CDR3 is TGTGCCAGCAGCTTAGCAGGAGCGAACACTGAAGCTTTCTTT.

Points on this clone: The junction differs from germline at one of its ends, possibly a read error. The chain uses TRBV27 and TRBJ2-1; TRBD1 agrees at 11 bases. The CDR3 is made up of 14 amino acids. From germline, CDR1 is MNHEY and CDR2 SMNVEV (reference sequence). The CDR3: CASSLSGQGVFLVF. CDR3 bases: TGTGCCAGCAGTTTATCGGGACAGGGGGTATTCCTGGTCTTC.